The clone carrying this TCR delta chain has more than one count but fewer than ten. TCRdb's listed protein matches a much larger clone and diverges from this DNA's translation at residue 8, likely through a read error; the protein shown comes from the DNA. TCRdb reran clone calling via CATT on the RT-PCR reads. The sample has about 3,000 delta-chain clones, 2.5% to 3% seen once. The entry originates in a study of gamma-delta T cells after stem cell transplantation. Germline V lookup: CDR1 GEAIGNYY, CDR2 EKD. The CDR3 runs to 15 residues. V gave up 2 bases and J gave up 4 bases; unmatched junction bases: 9.

Sequencing was carried out using gamma-delta T cells. The TCR was taken from a human donor. It is not recorded whose cells these are; they may come from a transplant donor. This chain joins TRDV2 and TRDJ1; 7 positions agree with TRDD3. CDR3 in amino acids: CACDSLGATGDKLIF. The CDR3 DNA sequence: TGTGCCTGTGACAGCCTGGGGGCTACGGGCGATAAACTCATCTTT.